The clone carrying this T cell receptor beta chain was recorded a few times. Its antigen remains unknown. This sample was taken from a study of blood T cells in healthy people across ages. CDR3 length: 14 amino acids. CDR1 and CDR2 (germline): MNHEY, SVGAGI. V was clipped by 0 bases and J by 0 bases, with 5 bases between them. Study outcomes and limitations: Significant beta diversity loss was already apparent by age approximately 36, declining roughly linearly.

Through a sample-barcoded 5' primer and a J-beta primer mix, a second PCR was run for about 6 to 11 cycles. Per sample, CDR3-containing paired-end reads numbered at least 3 million. In TCRdb, the 5' RACE reads were re-called with MiXCR into one record per CDR3 protein. The sample consists of 800,000 to 1,300,000 distinct CDR3 sequences, 20% to 25% of them appearing once. The same specimen was also included in a second study, on T cells of mothers and their children.

The sample consisted of blood. The chain carries TRBV6-5 and TRBJ2-5; no clear D. This TCR derives from a girl between 2 and 10 years old in good health. The CDR3 sequence is CASSYSADQETQYF. In nucleotides, the CDR3 is TGTGCCAGCAGTTACTCGGCAGACCAAGAGACCCAGTACTTC.